A selection of T cell receptor beta chains follows, all from one sample in a study of T cells in Graves' hyperthyroidism and ophthalmopathy. TCRdb called the multiplex PCR reads again in MiXCR, with one record for every CDR3 protein. The repertoire holds hundreds of thousands of distinct CDR3 sequences, with 35% to 40% as singletons. What was sequenced was blood. The receptors originated from a man between 18 and 35 years old with Graves' hyperthyroidism. Both conserved end residues are part of each CDR3. Fields, in order: V gene, CDR3 protein.

v_call: TRBV9
cdr3_aa: CASSVETAMVPYGYTF

v_call: TRBV7-2
cdr3_aa: CASSPGTSGTFPYEQYF

v_call: TRBV10-3
cdr3_aa: CAISESWDTYGYTF

v_call: TRBV20-1
cdr3_aa: CSARDLGSLGDSPLHF

v_call: TRBV2
cdr3_aa: CASSTPGTSDQETQYF

v_call: TRBV29-1
cdr3_aa: CSVDGATWGEQYF

v_call: TRBV4-1
cdr3_aa: CASSQEGGEFGANVLTF

v_call: TRBV9
cdr3_aa: CASSQATGGGTDEQYF

v_call: TRBV7-3
cdr3_aa: CASRASSNTGELFF

v_call: TRBV7-9
cdr3_aa: CASSLVGFNYGYTF

v_call: TRBV10-3
cdr3_aa: CASSSERRGGKTEAFF

v_call: TRBV7-3
cdr3_aa: CASSLTGGMPHEQYF

v_call: TRBV5-4
cdr3_aa: CASSLDRAAGNTIYF

v_call: TRBV20-1
cdr3_aa: CSASRSSGELFF

v_call: TRBV5-1
cdr3_aa: CASRPYLDTRSYEQYF

v_call: TRBV12-3/TRBV12-4
cdr3_aa: CASSQAGGNTIYF

v_call: TRBV2
cdr3_aa: CASSGQGNQPQHF

v_call: TRBV7-9
cdr3_aa: CASSTLGTSSYEQYF

v_call: TRBV20-1
cdr3_aa: CSARDRAGGLYEQYF

v_call: TRBV15
cdr3_aa: CATSPGNEQYF

v_call: TRBV7-9
cdr3_aa: CASSYLPGNTEAFF

v_call: TRBV7-3
cdr3_aa: CASRLGQGGHEQYF

v_call: TRBV30
cdr3_aa: CAWSVPEGDSPLHF

v_call: TRBV7-9
cdr3_aa: CASSLIRSGPEETQYF

v_call: TRBV10-3
cdr3_aa: CAISKVASGDLRQYF

v_call: TRBV20-1
cdr3_aa: CSANSAVRVYERYF

v_call: TRBV5-1
cdr3_aa: CASSSLGGNEQYF

v_call: TRBV10-3
cdr3_aa: CASSSVPSPLHF

v_call: TRBV7-9
cdr3_aa: CASSVNYGYTF

v_call: TRBV9
cdr3_aa: CASSPTDSNQPQHF

v_call: TRBV19
cdr3_aa: CASSTLQGANQPQHF

v_call: TRBV7-8
cdr3_aa: CASSSTGNQETQYF

v_call: TRBV29-1
cdr3_aa: CSALGETGANVLTF

v_call: TRBV5-1
cdr3_aa: CASIPFAGDTGELFF

v_call: TRBV7-9
cdr3_aa: CASSLGDGRETQYF

v_call: TRBV24-1
cdr3_aa: CATSATGRVSNQPQHF

v_call: TRBV12-3/TRBV12-4
cdr3_aa: CASSLAGFDEQYF